A single sample gave rise to the 25 T cell receptor beta chains below, sequenced in a study of preoperative IRX-2 immunotherapy in early breast cancer. Treatment given: preoperative locoregional IRX-2 cytokine immunotherapy. Some clones are missing from TCRdb's copy, which holds only in-frame ones; the method was immunoSEQ multiplex PCR. The data hold roughly 25,000 clones, with just under 80% observed a single time. This material consisted of lymph node tissue, taken before IRX-2 immunotherapy. Receptors originate from a human donor with breast cancer.

CDR3 in DNA: TGTGCCAGCAGCTGGGGGCCCGTTTCTAACTATGGCTACACCTTC. Amino acids: CASSWGPVSNYGYTF. The chain carries TRBV11-3 and TRBJ1-2; D possibly corresponds to TRBD1 (6 bases). V lost 4 bases, J lost 0 bases, and 12 bases lay in between. CDR3 length: 15 residues. Germline CDR1 SGHNT, CDR2 YENEEA.

With respect to this clone: A read error may account for a junction end that differs from germline. This chain joins TRBV6-8 and TRBJ2-7; no clear D. The CDR3 consists of 13 residues. The V gene's germline CDR1 is MNHGY and CDR2 SAAAGT. CDR3 protein: CAISAIGSYEQYF. DNA for the CDR3: TGTGCCATCAGTGCCATAGGATCCTACGAGCAGTACTTC.

The V call is TRBV6-8, the J call TRBJ2-7; TRBD1 aligns across 9 bases. CDR1 is MNHGY and CDR2 is SAAAGT in the germline V gene. The CDR3 totals 15 residues. V was pared by 0 bases and J by 2 bases, with 2 bases of the junction left unmatched. Here the CDR3 reads CASSYSGTGPYEQYF. DNA of the CDR3: TGTGCCAGCAGTTACTCCGGGACAGGGCCCTACGAGCAGTACTTC.

The rearrangement uses TRBV19 and TRBJ2-1; tentatively, D is TRBD1 (5 bases). The CDR3 runs 14 residues. Germline V gene data show CDR1 as LNHDA and CDR2 as SQIVND (reference sequence). Trimming shortened V by 7 bases and J by 6 bases, and 16 bases separated the two germline ends. The CDR3 protein is CASTIAWGSNEQFF. As DNA, the CDR3 is TGTGCCAGTACTATCGCTTGGGGCTCCAATGAGCAGTTCTTC.

The chain combines TRBV28 with TRBJ2-7; 11 bases are a match to TRBD1. Per germline, CDR1 MDHEN and CDR2 SYDVKM. This CDR3 has 15 residues. V shed 4 bases and J 5 bases; nucleotides not matched to a gene: 7. DNA for the CDR3: TGTGCCAGCAGTTCTGGACAGGGGGCAAGGCACGAGCAGTACTTC. Its protein is CASSSGQGARHEQYF. The full variable domain, completed using reference TRBV28 and TRBJ2-7, is DVKVTQSSRYLVKRTGEKVFLECVQDMDHENMFWYRQDPGLGLRLIYFSYDVKMKEKGDIPEGYSVSREKKERFSLILESASTNQTSMYLCASSSGQGARHEQYFGPGTRLTVT.

This chain joins TRBV5-1 and TRBJ2-2; 7 bases map to TRBD1. The CDR3 extends over 16 amino acids. V gave up 4 bases and J gave up 0 bases; unmatched junction bases: 6. Germline V gene sequence: CDR1 SGHRS, CDR2 YFSETQ. CDR3 amino acids: CASSPWTGANTGELFF. The CDR3 region has the DNA TGCGCCAGCAGCCCGTGGACAGGTGCGAACACCGGGGAGCTGTTTTTT.

The rearrangement joins TRBV5-1 to TRBJ2-1; 11 nucleotides agree with TRBD2. Germline V gives CDR1 SGHRS, CDR2 YFSETQ. There are 15 residues in the CDR3. Losses at the gene ends were 2 bases for V and 4 bases for J; bases not matched to a gene: 2. The CDR3, as DNA: TGCGCCAGCAGCTTACTAGCGGGGGTGTACAATGAGCAGTTCTTC. It yields the protein CASSLLAGVYNEQFF.

The chain recombines TRBV7-6 with TRBJ1-1, with D uncertain. The V gene lost 0 bases and the J gene lost 4 bases, with 9 bases spanning the gap. This CDR3 spans 14 amino acids. CDR1 is SGHVS, CDR2 FNYEAQ, per germline. The CDR3 DNA follows: TGTGCCAGCAGCTTAGCAAGGGCTGGCACTGAAGCTTTCTTT. Translated, it gives CASSLARAGTEAFF.

This clone was observed a single time. V usage is TRBV4-1 and J usage is TRBJ1-2; 9 bases agree with TRBD1. The trim removed 0 bases at V and 4 bases at J, leaving 12 bases unmatched. The CDR3 runs 18 residues. CDR1 is MGHRA and CDR2 is YSYEKL in the germline V gene. The CDR3 nucleotides are TGCGCCAGCAGCCAAGATTCGGGGGACAGGGTGACGGGCTATGGCTACACCTTC. Encoded protein: CASSQDSGDRVTGYGYTF.

This clone was seen a single time. This chain connects TRBV6-8 to TRBJ1-6, with a tentative D call TRBD1 (6 bases). V was shortened by 2 bases and J by 7 bases, with 9 bases between the two germline ends. The CDR3 runs to 14 residues. Germline CDR1 and CDR2: MNHGY and SAAAGT. The CDR3 loop reads CASSYDRPNSPLHF. The CDR3 coding sequence is TGTGCCAGCAGTTACGACAGGCCAAATTCACCCCTCCACTTT.

The J gene is TRBJ1-5, the V gene TRBV19; 10 bases line up with TRBD1. Germline values: CDR1 LNHDA, CDR2 SQIVND (reference sequence). V dropped 3 bases and J dropped 7; count of bases not matched to a gene: 15. The CDR3 sequence is 18 residues long. The DNA of the CDR3 is TGTGCCAGTAGTATTTTAGGGACAGGGGAAAAAATTGGACAGCCCCAGCATTTT. Its translation is CASSILGTGEKIGQPQHF.

The chain carries TRBV11-3 and TRBJ2-2; D is uncertain. Trimming removed 5 bases from V and 3 bases from J, with 13 bases in between. From germline, CDR1 is SGHNT and CDR2 YENEEA. The CDR3 covers 15 residues. Here the CDR3 DNA reads TGTGCCAGCAGCCCTCGGCTAGGCGACACCGGGGAGCTGTTTTTT. This codes for CASSPRLGDTGELFF.

This chain connects TRBV29-1 to TRBJ1-2, with 10 bases matching TRBD1. The CDR3 extends over 15 amino acids. Germline V lookup: CDR1 SQVTM, CDR2 ANQGSEA. V lost 3 bases, J lost 7 bases, and 11 bases stayed unmatched. CDR3 amino acids: CSVDSFGTGARGYTF. The CDR3 DNA is TGCAGCGTTGATTCCTTTGGGACAGGGGCACGTGGCTACACCTTC.

The chain employs TRBV5-1 and TRBJ1-3, with D possibly TRBD1 on 5 matching bases. Trimming pared 1 base from V and 0 bases from J, leaving 8 bases between. Germline CDR1 reads SGHRS; CDR2 reads YFSETQ. The CDR3 runs to 15 residues. CDR3 coding DNA: TGCGCCAGCAGCTTGACAGGTTTCTCTGGAAACACCATATATTTT. It is translated as CASSLTGFSGNTIYF.

The J gene is TRBJ1-2, the V gene TRBV5-1, with TRBD1 identical over 8 bases. Germline V lookup: CDR1 SGHRS, CDR2 YFSETQ. The J segment lost 7 bases and the V segment lost 4 bases, leaving 9 bases of the junction unmatched. This CDR3 contains 14 residues. CDR3 amino acids: CASSIRTGPSGYTF. The CDR3 DNA is TGCGCCAGCAGCATAAGGACAGGGCCCTCTGGCTACACCTTC.

This clone has only one observation. The V and J genes are TRBV6-8 and TRBJ1-2, with a tentative D call TRBD1 (6 bases). The ends were cut back, 6 bases at V and 4 bases at J, with 21 bases in the middle. The CDR3 is made up of 16 amino acids. Germline-derived CDR1 and CDR2 are MNHGY and SAAAGT. Written as DNA, the CDR3 is TGTGCCAGCAGAACCTCCTCCTGGACAGCAAGCTATGGCTACACCTTC. This codes for CASRTSSWTASYGYTF.

This chain links TRBV1 with TRBJ2-3. TRBV1 is noted as a pseudogene. CDR3 size: 12 residues. This chain's CDR3 is CASSHDTDTQYF. CDR3 nucleotide sequence: TGCGCCAGCAGCCATGACACAGATACGCAGTATTTT.

This clone is a singleton in its sample. J is TRBJ1-1 and V is TRBV6-8; D is possibly TRBD1 (6 bases). Trimming took off 6 bases at V and 2 bases at J, with 7 bases between the two ends. The CDR3 extends over 12 amino acids. CDR1 and CDR2 (germline): MNHGY, SAAAGT. The CDR3 DNA follows: TGTGCCAGCAGGGACAGCAACACTGAAGCTTTCTTT. This codes for CASRDSNTEAFF.

This clone came up once. The J gene is TRBJ1-2, the V gene TRBV11-3, with a possible D match to TRBD1 (6 bases). The V end lost 2 bases, the J end lost 4 bases, and 11 bases lay between the germline ends. This CDR3 is 14 amino acids long. CDR1 and CDR2 from the germline V gene are SGHNT and YENEEA. The CDR3 sequence is CASSLTGYGYGYTF. The CDR3 region has the DNA TGTGCCAGCAGCTTAACAGGGTATGGCTATGGCTACACCTTC.

This clone has only a few counts. The chain links TRBV30 to TRBJ1-2, with 7 bases fitting TRBD1. CDR3 length equals 13 residues. V gave up 3 bases and J gave up 4 bases; unmatched junction bases: 5. Germline assignment: CDR1 GTSNPN and CDR2 SVGIG (reference sequence). The CDR3 is CAWSDDRAYGYTF. Here the CDR3 DNA reads TGTGCCTGGAGCGACGACAGGGCCTATGGCTACACCTTC. The full variable domain, its missing parts supplied by reference TRBV30 and TRBJ1-2, is SQTIHQWPATLVQPVGSPLSLECTVEGTSNPNLYWYRQAAGRGLQLLFYSVGIGQISSEVPQNLSASRPQDRQFILSSKKLLLSDSGFYLCAWSDDRAYGYTFGSGTRLTVV.

The chain couples TRBV6-8 to TRBJ2-7; D tentatively fits TRBD1 or TRBD2 (5 bases each). The CDR3 length is 13 residues. Germline CDR1 reads MNHGY; CDR2 reads SAAAGT. V was clipped by 6 bases and J by 3 bases, with 12 bases between them. The CDR3 region is CASSTIGGYEQYF. The CDR3 bases are TGTGCCAGCAGCACGATTGGGGGCTACGAGCAGTACTTC.

The chain is built from TRBV7-8 and TRBJ2-1; TRBD1 aligns across 10 bases. After removal of 5 bases from V and 7 bases from J, the junction contained 5 bases not matched to a gene. The CDR3 has 14 residues. Germline V gene lookup returns CDR1 SGHVS and CDR2 FQNEAQ. CDR3 region: CASSVGQGRNEQFF. The CDR3 bases are TGTGCCAGCAGCGTGGGACAGGGGAGGAATGAGCAGTTCTTC.

The chain combines TRBV6-8 with TRBJ1-1, with D unclear. V was shortened by 3 bases and J by 6 bases, with 17 bases between the two germline ends. Germline CDR1 reads MNHGY; CDR2 reads SAAAGT. The length of the CDR3 is 15 residues. CDR3 amino acids: CASSYRSVGKAEAFF. For the CDR3, the DNA is TGTGCCAGCAGTTATCGGTCCGTGGGGAAGGCTGAAGCTTTCTTT.

CDR3 protein: CASSLSQTGNTIYF. Written as DNA, the CDR3 is TGTGCCAGCAGCTTATCCCAGACTGGAAACACCATATATTTT. This sequence joins TRBV11-3 and TRBJ1-3; unclear D gene. CDR3 size: 14 residues. Trimming left V 2 bases short and J 2 bases short, with 7 bases between. Germline loops: CDR1 SGHNT, CDR2 YENEEA.

The chain is built from TRBV5-1 and TRBJ2-1; 8 bases fit TRBD1. The CDR3 loop spans 15 amino acids. Germline loops: CDR1 SGHRS, CDR2 YFSETQ. Trimming took 5 bases from V and 0 from J; bases not matched to a gene: 4. CDR3 region: CASSFGQGSYNEQFF. DNA for the CDR3: TGCGCCAGCAGTTTCGGACAGGGCTCCTACAATGAGCAGTTCTTC.